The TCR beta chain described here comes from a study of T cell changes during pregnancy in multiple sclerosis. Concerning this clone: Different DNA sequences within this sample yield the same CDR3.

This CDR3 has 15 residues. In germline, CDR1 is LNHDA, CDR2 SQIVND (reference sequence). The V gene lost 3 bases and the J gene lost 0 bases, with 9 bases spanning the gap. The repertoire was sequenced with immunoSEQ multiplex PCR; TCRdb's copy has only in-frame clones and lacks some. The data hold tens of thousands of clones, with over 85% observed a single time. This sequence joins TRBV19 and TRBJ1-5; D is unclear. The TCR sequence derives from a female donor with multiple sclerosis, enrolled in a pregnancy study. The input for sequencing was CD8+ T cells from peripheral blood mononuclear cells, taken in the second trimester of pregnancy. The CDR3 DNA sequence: TGTGCCAGTAGTATCGGTGGTTATAGCAATCAGCCCCAGCATTTT. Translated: CASSIGGYSNQPQHF.